This T cell receptor beta chain emerged from a study of blood T cell repertoires in COVID-19. Original processing notes: Scientists estimated how many nucleated cells there were by amplifying reference gene primers. Only in-frame clones appear in the TCRdb table, and some are missing; sequencing was by immunoSEQ multiplex PCR. D and trimming were read from the DNA, whereas the V and J calls and clone size are those reported in that table. The sample has around 310,000 clones, around 91% seen once. Seattle-derived patients entered the study during active infection and were followed longitudinally. Trimming cost V 5 bases and J 1 base, with 19 bases left between them. The CDR3 is 17 amino acids. From germline, CDR1 is SGHTA and CDR2 FQGTGA.

The sequence derives from a woman in her thirties or forties with COVID-19, enrolled during active disease. The sample was peripheral blood. V and J are TRBV7-3 and TRBJ2-3, with D tentatively TRBD2 (5 bases). In DNA, the CDR3 is TGTGCCAGCAGCCCCCGGGGTACTAGTGACGGCACAGATACGCAGTATTTT. Translating it yields CASSPRGTSDGTDTQYF.